This TCR beta chain originates from a study of blood T cell repertoires in COVID-19. The CDR3 extends over 14 amino acids. V gave up 3 bases and J gave up 6 bases; unmatched junction bases: 8. Germline assignment: CDR1 DFQATT and CDR2 SNEGSKA (reference sequence). In the original analysis: Reference gene primer amplification gave estimated nucleated cell counts. Using immunoSEQ multiplex PCR, the repertoire was profiled, and TCRdb retains in-frame clones only, with some absent. The V and J calls and the clone size are those of that table, but D and trimming were determined from the DNA. The data show 300,000 to 450,000 clones, around 87% seen once.

The sequence came from a man aged 40-50 years in a cohort exposed to, infected with or recovered from COVID-19 (not recorded which). The J gene is TRBJ1-2, the V gene TRBV20-1; TRBD1 matches 9 bases. What was sequenced was PBMCs or T cells enriched from blood (not recorded which). CDR3 bases: TGCAGTGCTAGTAACCCCGGACAGGGGAATGGCTACACCTTC. This encodes CSASNPGQGNGYTF.